Sequencing of this TCR beta chain was carried out in a study of response to subunit inactivated influenza vaccine. Study conclusions and caveats: It was the authors' suggestion that each seasonal influenza vaccination recruits few new T cells.

This clonotype has more than one count but fewer than ten. Its antigen is unidentified. Each CDR3 protein is one row after TCRdb ran MiXCR on the RT-PCR reads. The repertoire holds about 480,000 distinct CDR3 sequences, with roughly 23% as singletons. Trimming removed 2 bases from V and 0 bases from J; junction bases left unmatched: 4. Germline assignment: CDR1 MNHEY and CDR2 SVGAGI. The CDR3 has 16 amino acids. The TCR was taken from a man aged 50 or older who received an inactivated influenza vaccine. Sequencing was performed on CD4+ T cells sorted from PBMCs, taken roughly 5 days after vaccination. This chain uses TRBV6-5 with TRBJ2-4, with TRBD2 matching 7 bases. In DNA, the CDR3 is TGTGCCAGCAGTTACCGAGCGGGGCTAGCCAAAAACATTCAGTACTTC. This gives the protein CASSYRAGLAKNIQYF.